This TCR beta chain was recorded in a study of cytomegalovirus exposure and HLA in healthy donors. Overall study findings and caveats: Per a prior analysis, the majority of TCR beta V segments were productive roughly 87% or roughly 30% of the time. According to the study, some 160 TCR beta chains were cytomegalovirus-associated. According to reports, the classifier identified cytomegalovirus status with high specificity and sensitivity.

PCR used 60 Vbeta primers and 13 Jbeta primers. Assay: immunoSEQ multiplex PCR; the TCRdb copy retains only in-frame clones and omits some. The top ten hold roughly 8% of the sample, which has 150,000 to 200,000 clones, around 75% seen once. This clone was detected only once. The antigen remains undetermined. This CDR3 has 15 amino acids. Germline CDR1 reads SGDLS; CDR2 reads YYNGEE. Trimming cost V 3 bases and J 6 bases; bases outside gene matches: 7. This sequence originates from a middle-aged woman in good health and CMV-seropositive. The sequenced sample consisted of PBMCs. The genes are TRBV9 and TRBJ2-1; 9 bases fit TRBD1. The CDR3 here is CASSAQGAQANEQFF. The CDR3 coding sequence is TGTGCCAGCAGCGCACAGGGGGCGCAGGCCAATGAGCAGTTCTTC.